This TCR beta chain came from a study of T cell responses to AZD1222 COVID-19 vaccine. Findings and caveats of the study: Females outnumbered males among donors, who were mostly white British; clonal diversity was possibly underestimated. No repertoire was sampled before or during the peak T cell response, only after it.

Measured with immunoSEQ multiplex PCR; TCRdb has only the in-frame clones, and not every one. The sample lists over 95,000 clones, about 86% occurring once. With respect to this clone: Antigen unknown.

This clonotype was sampled from an adult in good health. The sample in question was peripheral blood, obtained on day 0 of AZD1222 vaccination.

Written as DNA, the CDR3 is TGTGCCAGTAGTATCTCGGGACAGGGGTCACTAGCGGCGCAGTTCTTC. Its translation is CASSISGQGSLAAQFF. V usage is TRBV19 and J usage is TRBJ2-1; TRBD1 agrees at 10 bases. Germline V lookup: CDR1 LNHDA, CDR2 SQIVND (reference sequence). Losses at the gene ends were 3 bases for V and 12 bases for J; bases not matched to a gene: 14. The CDR3 runs 16 residues.